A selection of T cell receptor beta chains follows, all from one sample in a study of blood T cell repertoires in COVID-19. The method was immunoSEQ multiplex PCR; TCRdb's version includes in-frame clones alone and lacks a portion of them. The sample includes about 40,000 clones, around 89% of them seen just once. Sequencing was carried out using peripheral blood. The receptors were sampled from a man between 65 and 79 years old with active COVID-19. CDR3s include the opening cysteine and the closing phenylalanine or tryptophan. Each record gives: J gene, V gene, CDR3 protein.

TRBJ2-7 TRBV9 CASSVSAGSSYEQYF
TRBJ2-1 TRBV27 CASSLSMALLAEPPYNEQFF
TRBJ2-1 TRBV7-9 CAVGDSYEQFF
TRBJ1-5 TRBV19 CASSRATDQPQHF
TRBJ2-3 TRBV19 CASSIAGADTQYF
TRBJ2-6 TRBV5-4 CASSYIQGSGANVLTF
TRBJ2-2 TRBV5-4 CASSGTSGGDTGELFF
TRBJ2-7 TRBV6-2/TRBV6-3 CASSYMDSGYEQYF
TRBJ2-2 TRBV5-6 CASSLVDRGLTGELFF
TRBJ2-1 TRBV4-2 CASSQASGGVDSYNEQFF
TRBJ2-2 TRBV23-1 CASSQPRTSGGLGELFF
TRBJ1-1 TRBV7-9 CASSLVQPGVTEAFF
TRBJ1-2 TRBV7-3 CASSPDPTTANYGYTF
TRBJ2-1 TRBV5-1 CASSLRQEYNEQFF
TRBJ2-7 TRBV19 CASSIESGLGEQYF
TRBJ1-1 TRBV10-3 CAISESWPDTEAFF
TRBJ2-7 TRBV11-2 CASTKPGTYEQYF
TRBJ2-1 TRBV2 CASRADRDNEQFF
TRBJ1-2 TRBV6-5 CASSYGDSYGYTF
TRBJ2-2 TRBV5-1 CASSLVTLAASTGELFF
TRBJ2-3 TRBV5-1 CASSRLGDTQYF
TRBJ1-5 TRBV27 CASSQQPLGNQPQHF
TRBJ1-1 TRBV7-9 CASSLVGHSNTEAFF
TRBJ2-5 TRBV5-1 CASSSSGAQETQYF
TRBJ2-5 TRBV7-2 CASSLNPGEETQYF
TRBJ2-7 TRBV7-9 CASSAQGYEQYF
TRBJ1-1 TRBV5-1 CASRVGENTEAFF
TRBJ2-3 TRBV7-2 CASRGLAADTQYF
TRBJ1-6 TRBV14 CASSQDHGAPLHF
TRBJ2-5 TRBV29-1 CSVVAGGPETQYF
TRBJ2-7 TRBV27 CASSLGGGPPPYEQYF
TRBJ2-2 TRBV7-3 CASSEGRSTGELFF
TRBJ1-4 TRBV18 CASQGSGTNEKLFF
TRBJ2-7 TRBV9 CASSRGGPSYEQYF
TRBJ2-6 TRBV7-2 CASSLQSGFSGANVLTF
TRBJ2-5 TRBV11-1 CASSRNTGQETQYF
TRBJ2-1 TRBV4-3 CASSQGGTTYNEQFF
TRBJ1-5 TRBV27 CASSFLGRRDQPQHF
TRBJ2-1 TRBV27 CASSRGSSYNEQFF
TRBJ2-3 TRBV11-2 CASSQGGASDTQYF
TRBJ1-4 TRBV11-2 CASSLAAQRGTNEKLFF
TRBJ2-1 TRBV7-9 CASSLGTSVYNEQFF
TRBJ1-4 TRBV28 CASSLYISGSNEKLFF
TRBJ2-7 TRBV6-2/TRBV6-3 CASSRDREDEQYF
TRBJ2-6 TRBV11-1 CASSRDFSGANVLTF
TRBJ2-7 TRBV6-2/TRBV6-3 CASSYPGGSYEQYF
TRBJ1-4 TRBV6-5 CASSYSRETGMSKLFF
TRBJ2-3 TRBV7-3 CASSLTSGGADTQYF
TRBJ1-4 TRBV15 CATSRRVGEKLFF
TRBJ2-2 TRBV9 CASSLRGGTALTTGELFF
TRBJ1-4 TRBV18 CASSPGARRTNEKLFF